These 23 T cell receptor beta chains were all obtained from the same sample, sequenced in a study of T-cell memory formation after mild COVID-19. TCRdb fed the 5' RACE reads into MiXCR, producing one record per CDR3 protein. The table shows around 160,000 distinct CDR3 sequences, with around 10% occurring only once. The sequencing sample was made of PBMCs or a T cell subset sorted from them (not recorded which). The receptors come from a man aged 18 to 35 who had mild COVID-19 (a few samples of this study predate the infection). Cell type and time point are not known.

The chain is built from TRBV6-2 or TRBV6-3 and TRBJ1-2; weak D call: TRBD1 (5 bases). The CDR3 is 15 amino acids. Germline CDR1 reads MNHEY; CDR2 reads SVGEGT. Trimming left V 5 bases short and J 1 base short, with 14 bases between. CDR3 residues: CASSPEDSLNYGYTF. The DNA for the CDR3 is TGTGCCAGCAGTCCCGAAGACAGCCTTAACTATGGCTACACCTTC.

This clonotype has a count of ten or more. The chain couples TRBV20-1 to TRBJ1-2, with a weak D call TRBD1 (5 bases). CDR1 DFQATT and CDR2 SNEGSKA come from the germline V gene (reference sequence). The CDR3 runs 14 residues. Trimming took 3 bases from V and 4 from J, leaving 15 bases between them. The CDR3 is CSASQQDWVYGYTF. The CDR3 coding sequence is TGCAGTGCTAGCCAACAGGATTGGGTCTATGGCTACACCTTC.

The gene calls are TRBV5-1 and TRBJ2-3; no clear D. Trimming removed 4 bases at V and 3 bases at J, with 15 bases between. Germline assignment: CDR1 SGHRS and CDR2 YFSETQ. The CDR3 contains 15 residues. Here the CDR3 reads CASSPLRVGTDTQYF. Here the CDR3 DNA reads TGCGCCAGCAGCCCACTTAGAGTGGGGACAGATACGCAGTATTTT.

This clonotype was found many times. The chain is built from TRBV4-3 and TRBJ1-6, with D perhaps TRBD1 (5 bases). The germline gives CDR1 LGHNA, CDR2 YSLEER. The CDR3 is 16 amino acids. Trimming removed 4 bases from V and 7 bases from J, with 17 bases in between. DNA of the CDR3: TGCGCCAGCAGCCTAGGATACGGACACTTAAATTCACCCCTCCACTTT. Protein product: CASSLGYGHLNSPLHF.

This clonotype has ten or more counts. This chain connects TRBV6-2 or TRBV6-3 to TRBJ2-5; 8 nucleotides agree with TRBD2. Germline values: CDR1 MNHEY, CDR2 SVGEGT. V shed 6 bases, J shed 1 base, and the junction held 7 bases outside the gene matches. CDR3 length: 15 residues. CDR3 DNA: TGTGCCAGCAGGAGGTTTAGCGGGGTCCAAGAGACCCAGTACTTC. It translates to CASRRFSGVQETQYF.

This clonotype came up a few times. This chain joins TRBV7-9 and TRBJ2-7; 9 nucleotides agree with TRBD1. With 2 bases clipped from V and 9 bases from J, the junction kept 5 bases outside the gene matches. The CDR3 has 13 residues. CDR1 is SEHNR, CDR2 FQNEAQ, per germline (reference sequence). This CDR3 reads CASSLSGQGRQYV. DNA of the CDR3: TGTGCCAGCAGCTTATCGGGACAGGGACGGCAGTACGTC.

The rearrangement joins TRBV7-9 to TRBJ1-1, with no clear D. CDR3 size: 13 residues. The V gene lost 4 bases and the J gene lost 1 base, with 7 bases spanning the gap. CDR1 SEHNR and CDR2 FQNEAQ come from the germline V gene (reference sequence). This CDR3 reads CASSYDWNTEAFF. The CDR3, as DNA: TGTGCCAGCAGCTACGACTGGAACACTGAAGCTTTCTTT.

The chain couples TRBV29-1 to TRBJ1-2; 8 bases agree with TRBD1. Germline assignment: CDR1 SQVTM and CDR2 ANQGSEA. V was pared by 6 bases and J by 3 bases, with 6 bases of the junction left unmatched. The CDR3 extends over 13 amino acids. The CDR3 loop is CSVRDRRDYGYTF. The CDR3 region has the DNA TGCAGCGTCCGGGACAGGAGGGACTATGGCTACACCTTC.

The table lists this clonotype with a few counts. The J gene is TRBJ2-7, the V gene TRBV6-6; TRBD2 aligns across 7 bases. V lost 6 bases and J lost 0; bases outside the gene matches: 8. The CDR3 sequence is 15 residues long. Per the germline V gene, CDR1 is MNHNY and CDR2 is SVGAGI (reference sequence). CDR3 DNA sequence: TGTGCCAGCAGCCGCGCGGGGGTTAGCTCCTACGAGCAGTACGTC. Its translation: CASSRAGVSSYEQYV.

There are a few counts of this clonotype. The genes are TRBV12-3 or TRBV12-4 and TRBJ2-5; a weak D match, TRBD2 (7 bases). V was pared by 9 bases and J by 5 bases, with 19 bases between. CDR3 size: 14 residues. This CDR3 reads CASIHGGREETQYF. CDR3 DNA sequence: TGTGCCAGTATACACGGGGGGCGCGAGGAGACCCAGTACTTC.

This clonotype was counted only a few times. The rearrangement links TRBV4-3 to TRBJ1-6, with a tentative D call TRBD1 (6 bases). CDR1 is LGHNA, CDR2 YSLEER, per germline. CDR3 length equals 14 residues. Trimming shortened V by 5 bases and J by 8 bases, and 13 bases separated the two germline ends. Here the CDR3 reads CASSDEQGYSPLHF. CDR3 DNA sequence: TGCGCCAGCAGCGACGAACAGGGATATTCACCCCTCCACTTT.

V is TRBV6-5 and J is TRBJ1-2, with 7 bases lining up with TRBD1. This CDR3 has 13 amino acids. From germline, CDR1 is MNHEY and CDR2 SVGAGI. The V gene end was trimmed by 2 bases and the J gene end by 4 bases; junction bases not matched to a gene: 1. CDR3 sequence reads: CASSYDRAYGYTF. Here the CDR3 DNA reads TGTGCCAGCAGTTACGACAGGGCCTATGGCTACACCTTC.

This rearrangement joins TRBV5-1 to TRBJ1-2; a weak D match, TRBD1 (6 bases). CDR3 length equals 14 residues. The ends were cut back, 4 bases at V and 5 bases at J, with 15 bases in the middle. The germline CDR1 and CDR2 sequences are SGHRS and YFSETQ. This CDR3 is CASSPASQGYGYTF. The CDR3 DNA reads TGCGCCAGCAGCCCAGCTTCCCAGGGGTATGGCTACACCTTC.

V usage is TRBV6-5 and J usage is TRBJ2-2; possible D gene TRBD1, 6 bases. V was cut by 6 bases and J by 2 bases, with 16 bases left in between. Germline lookup yields CDR1 MNHEY and CDR2 SVGAGI. CDR3 size: 16 residues. The CDR3 DNA sequence: TGTGCCAGCAGCCTGTCCAGGACAGTAAACACCGGGGAGCTGTTTTTT. Translating gives CASSLSRTVNTGELFF.

V and J are TRBV7-2 and TRBJ1-2; D ambiguous. This CDR3 has 12 residues. V lost 6 bases and J 0 bases, leaving 5 bases between the germline ends. CDR1 is SGHTA and CDR2 is FQGNSA in the germline V gene. CDR3 in amino acids: CASSHPNYGYTF. The DNA for the CDR3 is TGTGCCAGCAGTCACCCTAACTATGGCTACACCTTC.

The rearrangement links TRBV2 to TRBJ2-7; perhaps TRBD2 as D (5 bases). Per the germline V gene, CDR1 is SNHLY and CDR2 is FYNNEI. The CDR3 has 13 amino acids. Trimming took 6 bases from V and 3 from J, leaving 12 bases between them. The CDR3: CASRGFAGYEQYF. The CDR3 bases are TGTGCCAGCAGGGGATTCGCGGGCTACGAGCAGTACTTC. The whole variable domain, filled in from reference TRBV2 and TRBJ2-7, reads EPEVTQTPSHQVTQMGQEVILRCVPISNHLYFYWYRQILGQKVEFLVSFYNNEISEKSEIFDDQFSVERPDGSNFTLKIRSTKLEDSAMYFCASRGFAGYEQYFGPGTRLTVT.

The chain uses TRBV6-2 or TRBV6-3 and TRBJ1-5; 7 nucleotides align to TRBD1. CDR1 is MNHEY, CDR2 SVGEGT, per germline. V was clipped by 6 bases and J by 4 bases; unmatched bases: 9. The CDR3 is 15 residues long. Here the CDR3 reads CASSQDREGNQPQHF. The CDR3 bases are TGTGCCAGCAGCCAAGACAGGGAAGGAAATCAGCCCCAGCATTTT.

This clonotype was recorded a few times. The genes are TRBV7-2 and TRBJ2-7; D might be TRBD2 (6 bases). Germline V gene sequence: CDR1 SGHTA, CDR2 FQGNSA. V was cut by 5 bases and J by 5 bases, with 16 bases left in between. The CDR3 sequence is 14 residues long. CDR3 residues: CASSVGSGLDEQYF. CDR3 nucleotides: TGTGCCAGCAGCGTAGGGAGCGGGTTAGACGAGCAGTACTTC.

This clonotype was observed at least ten times. The chain's CDR3 is CASSYVDANQETQYF. CDR3 DNA: TGTGCCAGCAGTTACGTCGATGCTAACCAAGAGACCCAGTACTTC. The chain combines TRBV6-5 with TRBJ2-5, with D uncertain. Trimming left V 2 bases short and J 0 bases short, with 10 bases between. The CDR3 has 15 residues. Germline CDR1 is MNHEY and CDR2 is SVGAGI.

V usage is TRBV13 and J usage is TRBJ1-2, with D possibly TRBD1 on 5 matching bases. Trimming took off 5 bases at V and 2 bases at J, with 12 bases between the two ends. The CDR3 length is 14 residues. Germline-derived CDR1 and CDR2 are PRHDT and FYEKMQ (reference sequence). CDR3 nucleotides: TGTGCCAGCAGCACTGGGACGGAAAACTATGGCTACACCTTC. It yields the protein CASSTGTENYGYTF.

The chain links TRBV5-1 to TRBJ1-1; TRBD1 is a possible D gene (6 bases). This CDR3 comprises 13 residues. The germline V gene has CDR1 SGHRS and CDR2 YFSETQ. The V gene lost 5 bases and the J gene lost 6 bases, with 14 bases spanning the gap. CDR3 DNA sequence: TGCGCCAGCAGATATCAGGGGACCTCTGAAGCTTTCTTT. Its protein is CASRYQGTSEAFF.

V and J are TRBV7-8 and TRBJ1-3, with D uncertain. Germline CDR1 is SGHVS and CDR2 is FQNEAQ. The ends were cut back, 2 bases at V and 4 bases at J, with 12 bases in the middle. This CDR3 region has 15 residues. CDR3 sequence: CASSLSLGSGNTIYF. The DNA of the CDR3 is TGTGCCAGCAGCTTATCGCTAGGGTCAGGAAACACCATATATTTT. Complete variable domain (other parts from reference TRBV7-8 and TRBJ1-3): GAGVSQSPRYKVAKRGQDVALRCDPISGHVSLFWYQQALGQGPEFLTYFQNEAQLDKSGLPSDRFFAERPEGSVSTLKIQRTQQEDSAVYLCASSLSLGSGNTIYFGEGSWLTVV.

This clonotype was seen at least ten times. This rearrangement joins TRBV2 to TRBJ2-7, with 7 bases that match TRBD1. V gave up 5 bases and J gave up 4 bases; unmatched junction bases: 2. CDR1 and CDR2 (germline): SNHLY, FYNNEI. The CDR3 sequence is 12 residues long. CDR3 sequence reads: CASSKTGYEQYF. The CDR3 nucleotides are TGTGCCAGCAGTAAGACAGGGTACGAGCAGTACTTC.